A selection of T cell receptor beta chains follows, all from one sample in a study of blood T cell repertoires in COVID-19. Sequencing used immunoSEQ multiplex PCR; TCRdb keeps in-frame clones, though not all of them. The table includes roughly 280,000 clones, approximately 90% detected once. Sequencing was performed on PBMCs or T cells enriched from blood (not recorded which). Receptors were obtained from a man aged 35 to 55 who had been exposed to COVID-19. CDR3s include the opening cysteine and the closing phenylalanine or tryptophan.

J gene: TRBJ1-2
V gene: TRBV5-4
CDR3 protein: CASSGAGNGYTF

J gene: TRBJ2-3
V gene: TRBV27
CDR3 protein: CASTPDRYGDTQYF

J gene: TRBJ2-2
V gene: TRBV5-1
CDR3 protein: CASSLDRFLNTGELFF

J gene: TRBJ1-1
V gene: TRBV18
CDR3 protein: CASSAQGLDTEAFF

J gene: TRBJ2-3
V gene: TRBV6-4
CDR3 protein: CASSVTSGRAGDTQYF

J gene: TRBJ2-3
V gene: TRBV13
CDR3 protein: CASSLALDGVTQYF

J gene: TRBJ2-7
V gene: TRBV15
CDR3 protein: CATGEGISYEQYF

J gene: TRBJ2-1
V gene: TRBV4-2
CDR3 protein: CASSQESPAGGVEQFF

J gene: TRBJ2-7
V gene: TRBV11-2
CDR3 protein: CASSLDARTGGHEQYF

J gene: TRBJ1-1
V gene: TRBV9
CDR3 protein: CASSATLGGTEAFF